Listed below are T cell receptor beta chains from one sample, sequenced in a study of T cell changes during pregnancy in multiple sclerosis. Here immunoSEQ multiplex PCR was the method, and the copy in TCRdb shows in-frame clones only, minus some. Among around 130,000 clones, approximately 93% were seen once, and the ten largest hold approximately 5.8%. The sample in question was peripheral blood, obtained before pregnancy. The receptors stem from a female donor with multiple sclerosis, enrolled in a pregnancy study. CDR3s include the opening cysteine and the closing phenylalanine or tryptophan. D genes are given only for firm matches. Clone size, where shown, is once, few, many, or a class for clones that have expanded.

v_gene: TRBV2
abundance: NA
j_gene: TRBJ2-2
d_gene: TRBD2
CDR3nt: TGTGCCAGCGAGGCGGGAGGGCCGGAAGGCGGGGAGCTGTTTTTT
CDR3aa: CASEAGGPEGGELFF

v_gene: TRBV7-8
abundance: once
j_gene: TRBJ1-5
d_gene: NA
CDR3nt: TGTGCCAGCAGCTCCGTCCCCCGTGTCCTTAATCAGCCCCAGCATTTT
CDR3aa: CASSSVPRVLNQPQHF

v_gene: TRBV7-3
abundance: NA
j_gene: TRBJ2-1
d_gene: TRBD1
CDR3nt: TGTGCCAGCAGCTTAAACCGCCCACAGGGGGTCCACAATGAGCAGTTCTTC
CDR3aa: CASSLNRPQGVHNEQFF

v_gene: TRBV9
abundance: NA
j_gene: TRBJ2-5
d_gene: NA
CDR3nt: TGTGCCAGCAGCGTAATGGTGGGAGAAGGAGAGACCCAGTACTTC
CDR3aa: CASSVMVGEGETQYF

v_gene: TRBV5-8
abundance: NA
j_gene: TRBJ2-3
d_gene: TRBD1
CDR3nt: TGTGCCAGCAGCTCCAAACAGGGGTTGGGAGATACGCAGTATTTT
CDR3aa: CASSSKQGLGDTQYF

v_gene: TRBV19
abundance: NA
j_gene: TRBJ2-1
d_gene: NA
CDR3nt: TGTGCCAGTAGGAGGGCGACAGGTTACAATGAGCAGTTCTTC
CDR3aa: CASRRATGYNEQFF

v_gene: TRBV4-2
abundance: once
j_gene: TRBJ1-1
d_gene: TRBD1
CDR3nt: TGTGCCAGCAGCCAAAACCCTACAGGGGCGAACACTGAAGCTTTCTTT
CDR3aa: CASSQNPTGANTEAFF

v_gene: TRBV27
abundance: NA
j_gene: TRBJ1-2
d_gene: NA
CDR3nt: TGTGCCAGCAGTTTATCCCGGGCAGGGCTCGCTAACTATGGCTACACCTTC
CDR3aa: CASSLSRAGLANYGYTF

v_gene: TRBV27
abundance: NA
j_gene: TRBJ1-4
d_gene: TRBD1
CDR3nt: TGTGCCAGCAGTCTATTAGGGACAGGGAACAATGAAAAACTGTTTTTT
CDR3aa: CASSLLGTGNNEKLFF

v_gene: TRBV7-9
abundance: NA
j_gene: TRBJ2-5
d_gene: NA
CDR3nt: TGTGCCAGCAGCTTCCGACGGGACTCTCAAGAGACCCAGTACTTC
CDR3aa: CASSFRRDSQETQYF

v_gene: TRBV5-1
abundance: NA
j_gene: TRBJ2-1
d_gene: NA
CDR3nt: TGCGCCAGCAGCTTGGTATCGCGGGCGTTAGGTTCCTACAATGAGCAGTTCTTC
CDR3aa: CASSLVSRALGSYNEQFF